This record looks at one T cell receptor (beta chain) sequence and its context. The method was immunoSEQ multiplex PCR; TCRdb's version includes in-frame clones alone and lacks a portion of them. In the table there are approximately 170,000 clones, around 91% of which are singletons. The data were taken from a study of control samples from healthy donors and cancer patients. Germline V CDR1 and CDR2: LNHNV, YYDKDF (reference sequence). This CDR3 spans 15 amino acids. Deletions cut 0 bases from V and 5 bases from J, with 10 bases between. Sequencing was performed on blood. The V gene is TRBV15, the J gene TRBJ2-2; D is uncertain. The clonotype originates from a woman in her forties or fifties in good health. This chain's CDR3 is CATSRDGQRTGELFF. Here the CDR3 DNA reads TGTGCCACCAGCAGAGATGGGCAGAGAACCGGGGAGCTGTTTTTT.